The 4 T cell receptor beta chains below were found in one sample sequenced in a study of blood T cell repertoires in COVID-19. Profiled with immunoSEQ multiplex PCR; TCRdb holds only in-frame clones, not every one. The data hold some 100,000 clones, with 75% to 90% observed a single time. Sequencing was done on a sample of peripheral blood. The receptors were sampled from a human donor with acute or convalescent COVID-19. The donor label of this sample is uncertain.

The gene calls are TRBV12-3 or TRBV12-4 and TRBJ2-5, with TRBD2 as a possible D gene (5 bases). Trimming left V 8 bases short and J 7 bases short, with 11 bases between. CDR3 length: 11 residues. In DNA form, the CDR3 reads TGTGCCAGCGTGCCAGAGGGGACCCAGTACTTC. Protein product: CASVPEGTQYF.

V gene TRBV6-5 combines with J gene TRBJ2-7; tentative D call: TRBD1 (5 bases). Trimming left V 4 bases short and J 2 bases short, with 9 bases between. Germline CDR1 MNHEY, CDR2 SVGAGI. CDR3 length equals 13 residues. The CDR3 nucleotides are TGTGCCAGCAGTTCCGGACAAACCTACGAGCAGTACTTC. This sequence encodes CASSSGQTYEQYF.

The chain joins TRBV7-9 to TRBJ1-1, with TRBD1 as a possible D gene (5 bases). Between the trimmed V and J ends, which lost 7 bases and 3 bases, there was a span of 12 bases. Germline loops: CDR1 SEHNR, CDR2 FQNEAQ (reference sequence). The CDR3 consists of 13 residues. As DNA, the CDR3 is TGTGCCAGCACCCCCGGGGGGGACACTGAAGCTTTCTTT. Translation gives CASTPGGDTEAFF.

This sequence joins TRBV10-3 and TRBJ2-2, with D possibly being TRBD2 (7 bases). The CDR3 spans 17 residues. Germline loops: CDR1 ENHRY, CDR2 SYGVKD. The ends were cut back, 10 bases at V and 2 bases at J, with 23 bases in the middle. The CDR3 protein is CATKGGGGHLNTGELFF. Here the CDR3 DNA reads TGTGCCACAAAGGGGGGGGGAGGACACTTAAACACCGGGGAGCTGTTTTTT.